One sample yielded the 23 T cell receptor beta chains listed below, sequenced in a study of cytomegalovirus exposure and HLA in healthy donors. Data came from immunoSEQ multiplex PCR; TCRdb stores just in-frame clones and leaves some out. The sample shows a few hundred thousand clones, over 70% of them seen only once. Sequencing was carried out using PBMCs. These receptors were obtained from a woman aged 30 to 39 in good health and CMV-seropositive.

This clone has more than one count but fewer than ten. The CDR3 is CASSRTGSYEQYF. CDR3 sequence (DNA): TGTGCCAGCTCGCGGACAGGATCCTACGAGCAGTACTTC. The genes are TRBV18 and TRBJ2-7, with 7 bases aligning to TRBD1. Germline V CDR1 and CDR2: KGHSH, LQKENI. V gave up 6 bases and J gave up 1 base; unmatched junction bases: 3. The CDR3 is made up of 13 amino acids.

The DNA for the CDR3 is TGTGCCTGGAGTGTTGTGGGGTTGGAAACCGGGGAGCTGTTTTTT. Amino acids: CAWSVVGLETGELFF. The chain couples TRBV30 to TRBJ2-2; D is ambiguous. The germline V gene encodes CDR1 GTSNPN and CDR2 SVGIG (reference sequence). The CDR3 is 15 amino acids. V dropped 0 bases and J dropped 5 bases, with 13 bases sitting between them. Full variable domain (rest looked up from reference TRBV30 and TRBJ2-2): SQTIHQWPATLVQPVGSPLSLECTVEGTSNPNLYWYRQAAGRGLQLLFYSVGIGQISSEVPQNLSASRPQDRQFILSSKKLLLSDSGFYLCAWSVVGLETGELFFGEGSRLTVL.

The CDR3 region has the DNA TGCAGCGTTGAAGTGACGAGCTACGAGCAGTACTTC. Residues: CSVEVTSYEQYF. The chain carries TRBV29-1 and TRBJ2-7; D is ambiguous. The CDR3 spans 12 residues. From germline, CDR1 is SQVTM and CDR2 ANQGSEA. Trimming took 1 base from V and 3 from J, leaving 7 bases between them.

The gene calls are TRBV6-5 and TRBJ2-7; D is ambiguous. This CDR3 is 16 amino acids long. CDR1 and CDR2 from the germline V gene are MNHEY and SVGAGI. V lost 3 bases and J lost 3, with 18 bases in between. The CDR3 spells CASSYKSVGGYYEQYF. In DNA, the CDR3 is TGTGCCAGCAGTTATAAGTCTGTAGGCGGCTACTACGAGCAGTACTTC.

This clone showed up just a few times. The chain uses TRBV7-2 and TRBJ1-2; D not certain. The ends were cut back, 0 bases at V and 3 bases at J, with 11 bases in the middle. Germline V gene data show CDR1 as SGHTA and CDR2 as FQGNSA. This CDR3 spans 15 amino acids. CDR3 residues: CASSLARTDYYGYTF. CDR3 DNA: TGTGCCAGCAGCTTAGCCCGGACGGACTACTATGGCTACACCTTC.

This clone appeared a few times. The V and J genes are TRBV2 and TRBJ2-2; the D gene is possibly TRBD2 (6 bases). This CDR3 contains 16 residues. Trimming removed 7 bases at V and 1 base at J, with 16 bases between. From germline, CDR1 is SNHLY and CDR2 FYNNEI. The CDR3 nucleotides are TGTGCCAGCATCTTGGACCGGGGAGGGAACACCGGGGAGCTGTTTTTT. This sequence encodes CASILDRGGNTGELFF.

This chain links TRBV6-5 with TRBJ1-1, with D unresolved. This CDR3 has 11 amino acids. Germline values: CDR1 MNHEY, CDR2 SVGAGI. Trimming stripped 7 bases from V and 2 bases from J, with 5 bases between. The CDR3 sequence: CASTSNTEAFF. DNA of the CDR3: TGTGCCAGCACCTCAAACACTGAAGCTTTCTTT.

DNA for the CDR3: TGTGCCAGCAGTTACCGAGAGGTCCTCCCCTACGAGCAGTACTTC. Translation gives CASSYREVLPYEQYF. The chain is built from TRBV6-5 and TRBJ2-7; D is ambiguous. V shed 2 bases and J shed 2 bases, with 13 bases lying between them. CDR1 is MNHEY, CDR2 SVGAGI, per germline. The CDR3 consists of 15 residues.

This chain uses TRBV19 with TRBJ1-2; D is undetermined. CDR3 size: 12 residues. Germline V gene lookup returns CDR1 LNHDA and CDR2 SQIVND (reference sequence). Trimming left V 6 bases short and J 0 bases short, with 5 bases between. The CDR3 sequence: CASSGANYGYTF. For the CDR3, the DNA is TGTGCCAGTAGCGGGGCTAACTATGGCTACACCTTC.

J is TRBJ2-2 and V is TRBV2; D is perhaps TRBD2 (6 bases). The V end lost 5 bases, the J end lost 6 bases, and 10 bases lay between the germline ends. Germline CDR1 reads SNHLY; CDR2 reads FYNNEI. This CDR3 comprises 13 residues. CDR3 sequence: CASSPSGAGELFF. DNA of the CDR3: TGTGCCAGCAGTCCCTCGGGAGCCGGGGAGCTGTTTTTT.

The chain joins TRBV12-5 to TRBJ1-1; 7 bases map to TRBD1. The germline CDR1 and CDR2 sequences are LGHNT and FRNRAP. V shed 6 bases, J shed 3 bases, and the junction held 10 bases outside the gene matches. The CDR3 runs 15 residues. The CDR3 nucleotides are TGTGCTAGTGGATCCGGGACAGTTTTTTACACTGAAGCTTTCTTT. Translation gives CASGSGTVFYTEAFF.

The chain carries TRBV30 and TRBJ2-7, with TRBD1 matching 7 bases. The CDR3 is made up of 14 amino acids. The germline gives CDR1 GTSNPN, CDR2 SVGIG (reference sequence). J lost 6 bases, V lost 0 bases, and 8 bases had no gene match. The CDR3 DNA reads TGTGCCTGGAGTGTATCGGGACAGAGACGCGAGCAGTACTTC. Translating gives CAWSVSGQRREQYF.

This clone has only a few counts. V and J are TRBV11-3 and TRBJ2-3, with unresolved D. Per germline, CDR1 SGHNT and CDR2 YENEEA. V was pared by 5 bases and J by 5 bases, with 8 bases between. The CDR3 totals 12 residues. This chain's CDR3 is CASSRDGDTQYF. The CDR3 DNA reads as TGTGCCAGCAGCCGTGACGGAGATACGCAGTATTTT.

The table lists this clone with a count of one. The chain uses TRBV30 and TRBJ1-1; D might be TRBD1 (5 bases). Per the germline V gene, CDR1 is GTSNPN and CDR2 is SVGIG (reference sequence). This CDR3 region has 13 residues. Trimming took 0 bases from V and 4 from J, leaving 9 bases between them. This CDR3 reads CAWSVGVSTEAFF. In DNA, the CDR3 is TGTGCCTGGAGTGTAGGGGTGAGCACTGAAGCTTTCTTT.

The genes are TRBV7-2 and TRBJ2-7, with 7 bases that match TRBD1. This CDR3 has 15 amino acids. V was pared by 5 bases and J by 2 bases, with 9 bases of the junction left unmatched. Germline V gene data show CDR1 as SGHTA and CDR2 as FQGNSA. The CDR3 region is CASSQGGTVTYEQYF. CDR3 DNA: TGTGCCAGCAGCCAGGGTGGGACAGTGACCTACGAGCAGTACTTC.

This chain links TRBV18 with TRBJ1-1; perhaps TRBD1 as D (6 bases). Trimming stripped 4 bases from V and 5 bases from J, with 20 bases between. CDR3 length: 16 residues. The germline CDR1 and CDR2 sequences are KGHSH and LQKENI. Here the CDR3 reads CASSRTQGWGMTEAFF. In DNA, the CDR3 is TGTGCCAGCTCACGGACACAGGGATGGGGAATGACTGAAGCTTTCTTT.

The CDR3 region has the DNA TGCGCCAGCAGCCCCGGGACAGGGGGCACTGAAGCTTTCTTT. Translated: CASSPGTGGTEAFF. V is TRBV4-1 and J is TRBJ1-1, with 11 nucleotides matching TRBD1. Losses at the gene ends were 4 bases for V and 4 bases for J; bases not matched to a gene: 2. Germline V gene data show CDR1 as MGHRA and CDR2 as YSYEKL. There are 14 residues in the CDR3.

The chain joins TRBV6-5 to TRBJ1-3, with a tentative D call TRBD1 (5 bases). The CDR3 runs to 15 residues. V was trimmed by 2 bases and J by 4 bases, leaving 12 bases between them. Per germline, CDR1 MNHEY and CDR2 SVGAGI. CDR3 amino acids: CASSYGGGEGNTIYF. Here the CDR3 DNA reads TGTGCCAGCAGTTACGGGGGGGGTGAGGGAAACACCATATATTTT.

The chain links TRBV27 to TRBJ2-1; tentative D call: TRBD2 (6 bases). Germline assignment: CDR1 MNHEY and CDR2 SMNVEV (reference sequence). The V end was cut by 2 bases, the J end by 7 bases, with 12 bases between. The CDR3 runs 14 residues. CDR3 sequence (DNA): TGTGCCAGCAGTTTAGCGGGACCCTGGAATGAGCAGTTCTTC. Encoded protein: CASSLAGPWNEQFF.

The genes are TRBV30 and TRBJ1-3; no clear D. The length of the CDR3 is 11 residues. In germline, CDR1 is GTSNPN, CDR2 SVGIG (reference sequence). V lost 3 bases to trimming and J lost 4 bases, with 4 bases between them. DNA for the CDR3: TGTGCCTGGAGAGGGGGAAACACCATATATTTT. It encodes CAWRGGNTIYF. The variable domain in full, with the rest retrieved from reference TRBV30 and TRBJ1-3, is SQTIHQWPATLVQPVGSPLSLECTVEGTSNPNLYWYRQAAGRGLQLLFYSVGIGQISSEVPQNLSASRPQDRQFILSSKKLLLSDSGFYLCAWRGGNTIYFGEGSWLTVV.

The chain links TRBV4-1 to TRBJ1-1; 10 bases align to TRBD1. Germline V gene sequence: CDR1 MGHRA, CDR2 YSYEKL. The CDR3 loop spans 15 amino acids. J gave up 8 bases and V 0 bases, and 6 bases lay outside the gene matches. CDR3 amino acids: CASSQDGTGVIEAFF. The CDR3 DNA is TGCGCCAGCAGCCAAGACGGGACAGGGGTTATAGAAGCTTTCTTT.

This clone was counted between two and nine times. The V gene is TRBV7-2, the J gene TRBJ2-7; maybe TRBD2 (6 bases). CDR1 and CDR2 (germline): SGHTA, FQGNSA. The V gene lost 3 bases and the J gene lost 7 bases, with 19 bases spanning the gap. The CDR3 spans 15 residues. The DNA for the CDR3 is TGTGCCAGCAGCTTGGAGGGGCTCAGGGCCCTTGAGCAGTACTTC. It yields the protein CASSLEGLRALEQYF.

The chain links TRBV6-1 to TRBJ2-7; D gene unclear. Germline loops: CDR1 MNHNS, CDR2 SASEGT. The CDR3 is made up of 13 amino acids. Trimming shortened V by 7 bases and J by 5 bases, and 15 bases separated the two germline ends. CDR3 residues: CASTTPGWHEQYF. The CDR3 region has the DNA TGTGCCAGCACTACTCCTGGATGGCACGAGCAGTACTTC.